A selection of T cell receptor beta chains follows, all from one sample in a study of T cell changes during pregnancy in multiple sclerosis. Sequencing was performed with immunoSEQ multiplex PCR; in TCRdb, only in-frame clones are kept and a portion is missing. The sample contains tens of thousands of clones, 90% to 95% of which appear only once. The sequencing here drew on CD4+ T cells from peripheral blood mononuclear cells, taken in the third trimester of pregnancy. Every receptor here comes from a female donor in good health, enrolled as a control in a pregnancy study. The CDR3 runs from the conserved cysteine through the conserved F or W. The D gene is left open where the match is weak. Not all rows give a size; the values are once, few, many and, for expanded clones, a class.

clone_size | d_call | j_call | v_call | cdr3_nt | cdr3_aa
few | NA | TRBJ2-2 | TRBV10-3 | TGTGCCATCAGTAATCCAGAGAACACCGGGGAGCTGTTTTTT | CAISNPENTGELFF
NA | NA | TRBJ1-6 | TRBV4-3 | TGCGCCAGCAGCCAAGATGCGGGAGGTTCCTATAATTCACCCCTCCACTTT | CASSQDAGGSYNSPLHF
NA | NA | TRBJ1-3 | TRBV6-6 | TGTGCCAGCAGTCTCCGGAGGGACCCGGGAGGAAACACCATATATTTT | CASSLRRDPGGNTIYF
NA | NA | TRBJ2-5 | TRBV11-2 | TGTGCCAGCAGCTTGGGACACACTCAAGAGACCCAGTACTTC | CASSLGHTQETQYF
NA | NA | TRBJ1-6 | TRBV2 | TGTGCCAGCAGTGAATCGGTATATAATTCACCCCTCCACTTT | CASSESVYNSPLHF
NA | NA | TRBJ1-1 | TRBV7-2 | TGTGCCAGCAGCTTATTCGGAAATTGGGCGAACACTGAAGCTTTCTTT | CASSLFGNWANTEAFF
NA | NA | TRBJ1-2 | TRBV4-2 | TGTGTCAGCAGCCAAATCTGGGACATACAGGACGGCTATGGCTACACCTTC | CVSSQIWDIQDGYGYTF
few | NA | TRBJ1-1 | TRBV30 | TGTGCCTGGAGACTGCAGGGATCGAACACTGAAGCTTTCTTT | CAWRLQGSNTEAFF
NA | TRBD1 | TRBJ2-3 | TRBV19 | TGTGCCAGTAGTATAGATAAAGGGACAGGAAGACTATTGCAGTATTTT | CASSIDKGTGRLLQYF
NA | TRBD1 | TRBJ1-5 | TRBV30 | TGTGCCTGGAGTCGTGGGACAGGGAGCCAGCCCCAGCATTTT | CAWSRGTGSQPQHF